This T cell receptor (beta chain) was observed in a study of blood T cell repertoires in COVID-19. Sequencing was performed with immunoSEQ multiplex PCR; in TCRdb, only in-frame clones are kept and a portion is missing. The sample lists roughly 63,000 clones, 80% to 90% occurring once. This clone was seen a handful of times. The CDR3 extends over 15 amino acids. The J segment lost 2 bases and the V segment lost 7 bases, leaving 11 bases of the junction unmatched. The germline CDR1 and CDR2 sequences are ENHRY and SYGVKD. V is TRBV10-3 and J is TRBJ2-7; 7 nucleotides match TRBD2. The clonotype was recovered from a human donor in a cohort sampled during active COVID-19. Sequenced: peripheral blood. DNA for the CDR3: TGTGCCATCACTTCACCTACTAGCGCAACCTACGAGCAGTACTTC. Its translation is CAITSPTSATYEQYF.